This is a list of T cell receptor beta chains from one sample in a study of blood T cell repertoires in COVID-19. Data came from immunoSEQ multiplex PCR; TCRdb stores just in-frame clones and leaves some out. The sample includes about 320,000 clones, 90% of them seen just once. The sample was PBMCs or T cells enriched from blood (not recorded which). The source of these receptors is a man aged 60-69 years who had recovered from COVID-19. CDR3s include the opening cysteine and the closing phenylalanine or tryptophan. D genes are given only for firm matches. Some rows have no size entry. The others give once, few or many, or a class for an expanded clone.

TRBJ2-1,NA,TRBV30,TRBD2,TGTGCCTGGGACGGAGCGGGGGGCTACAATGAGCAGTTCTTC,CAWDGAGGYNEQFF
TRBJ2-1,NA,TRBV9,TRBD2,TGTGCCAGCAACCTAGCGGGGTTTAATGAGCAGTTCTTC,CASNLAGFNEQFF
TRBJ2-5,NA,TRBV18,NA,TGTGCCAGCTCCCGAGGAACCCAAGAGACCCAGTACTTC,CASSRGTQETQYF
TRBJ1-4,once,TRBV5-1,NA,TGCGCCAGCAGCATGGCTACAGGGTGGGATGAAAAACTGTTTTTT,CASSMATGWDEKLFF
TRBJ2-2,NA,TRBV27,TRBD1,TGTGCCAGCAGTTTTCGTTCTGGACAGGCGAACACCGGGGAGCTGTTTTTT,CASSFRSGQANTGELFF
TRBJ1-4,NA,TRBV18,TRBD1,TGTGCCAGCTCTCCGAGACAGGGAAGGGAAAAACTGTTTTTT,CASSPRQGREKLFF
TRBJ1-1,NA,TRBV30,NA,TGTGCCTGGAGCGGACCCCCAATCGGGGTTTTCTTT,CAWSGPPIGVFF
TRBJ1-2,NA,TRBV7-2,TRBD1,TGTGCCAGCAGACCAGGGGGAAACTATGGCTACACCTTC,CASRPGGNYGYTF
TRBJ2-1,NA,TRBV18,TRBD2,TGTGCCAGCTCACCACAGACTAGCGGGAACCACAATGAGCAGTTCTTC,CASSPQTSGNHNEQFF
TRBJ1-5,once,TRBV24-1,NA,TGTGCCACCAGTGATTGGACAGCGAATCAGCCCCAGCATTTT,CATSDWTANQPQHF
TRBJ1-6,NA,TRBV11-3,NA,TGTGCCAGCAGCACCGGACAGTATAATTCACCCCTCCACTTT,CASSTGQYNSPLHF